These 8 T cell receptor beta chains were all obtained from the same sample, sequenced in a study of blood T cell repertoires in COVID-19. Profiled with immunoSEQ multiplex PCR; TCRdb holds only in-frame clones, not every one. This repertoire shows approximately 53,000 clones, 75% to 85% found once; its top ten account for around 2.8%. Material for sequencing was peripheral blood. These receptors were obtained from a woman in her fifties or sixties with acute or convalescent COVID-19.

This rearrangement joins TRBV5-1 to TRBJ1-4; no definite D call. The CDR3 is made up of 16 amino acids. CDR1 and CDR2 from the germline V gene are SGHRS and YFSETQ. V lost 0 bases, J lost 1 base, and 10 bases lay in between. CDR3 sequence: CASSLVGSLTNEKLFF. CDR3 DNA: TGCGCCAGCAGCTTGGTAGGGAGCTTAACTAATGAAAAACTGTTTTTT. Full variable domain (remainder filled in from reference TRBV5-1 and TRBJ1-4): KAGVTQTPRYLIKTRGQQVTLSCSPISGHRSVSWYQQTPGQGLQFLFEYFSETQRNKGNFPGRFSGRQFSNSRSEMNVSTLELGDSALYLCASSLVGSLTNEKLFFGSGTQLSVL.

The chain uses TRBV6-2 or TRBV6-3 and TRBJ1-5; 7 bases agree with TRBD1. Per the germline V gene, CDR1 is MNHEY and CDR2 is SVGEGT. The CDR3 has 18 amino acids. Unmatched junction bases numbered 12, after V lost 2 bases and J lost 2 bases. This CDR3 is CASSYTSRGGSGNQPQHF. In DNA, the CDR3 is TGTGCCAGCAGTTACACTTCGAGAGGGGGCTCTGGCAATCAGCCCCAGCATTTT.

This clone came up once. The CDR3 is CASSLVRGTGPNYGYTF. The CDR3 bases are TGTGCCAGCAGCTTGGTAAGAGGTACAGGACCTAACTATGGCTACACCTTC. The genes are TRBV5-8 and TRBJ1-2, with D maybe TRBD1 (5 bases). CDR3 length: 17 amino acids. The V end lost 0 bases, the J end lost 0 bases, and 15 bases lay between the germline ends. The germline V gene has CDR1 SGHTS and CDR2 YDEGEE. Full variable domain (remainder filled in from reference TRBV5-8 and TRBJ1-2): EAGVTQSPTHLIKTRGQQATLRCSPISGHTSVYWYQQALGLGLQFLLWYDEGEERNRGNFPPRFSGRQFPNYSSELNVNALELEDSALYLCASSLVRGTGPNYGYTFGSGTRLTVV.

V and J are TRBV18 and TRBJ1-6; 7 positions agree with TRBD1. This CDR3 has 15 residues. The germline CDR1 and CDR2 sequences are KGHSH and LQKENI. V trimming: 6 bases; J trimming: 7 bases; junction bases outside the gene matches: 9. The CDR3 DNA follows: TGTGCCAGCTCTAACACAGGGGATCGCAATTCACCCCTCCACTTT. This codes for CASSNTGDRNSPLHF. Full variable domain (outside the CDR3, taken from reference TRBV18 and TRBJ1-6): NAGVMQNPRHLVRRRGQEARLRCSPMKGHSHVYWYRQLPEEGLKFMVYLQKENIIDESGMPKERFSAEFPKEGPSILRIQQVVRGDSAAYFCASSNTGDRNSPLHFGNGTRLTVT.

This chain's CDR3 is CASSTTGLGWNTEAFF. The CDR3, as DNA: TGTGCCAGCAGCACAACAGGGTTAGGGTGGAACACTGAAGCTTTCTTT. This chain uses TRBV7-9 with TRBJ1-1; maybe TRBD1 (6 bases). CDR1 and CDR2 from the germline V gene are SEHNR and FQNEAQ (reference sequence). The CDR3 runs to 16 residues. V lost 5 bases and J lost 1, with 17 bases in between. Drawing the rest from reference TRBV7-9 and TRBJ1-1, the complete variable domain is DTGVSQNPRHKITKRGQNVTFRCDPISEHNRLYWYRQTLGQGPEFLTYFQNEAQLEKSRLLSDRFSAERPKGSFSTLEIQRTEQGDSAMYLCASSTTGLGWNTEAFFGQGTRLTVV.

The chain employs TRBV27 and TRBJ2-3; 9 bases agree with TRBD2. The V and J ends lost 6 bases and 0 bases, in that order; junction bases with no gene match: 4. This CDR3 region has 15 residues. The V gene's germline CDR1 is MNHEY and CDR2 SMNVEV (reference sequence). CDR3 DNA: TGTGCCAGCAGCCAGACTAGCGGAAGCACAGATACGCAGTATTTT. Protein product: CASSQTSGSTDTQYF.

The genes are TRBV18 and TRBJ1-2; tentatively, D is TRBD1 (6 bases). The germline CDR1 and CDR2 sequences are KGHSH and LQKENI. CDR3 size: 13 residues. V shed 4 bases and J shed 1 base, with 7 bases lying between them. The CDR3 region is CASSRQDNYGYTF. The CDR3 DNA sequence: TGTGCCAGCTCACGACAGGATAACTATGGCTACACCTTC.

The rearrangement links TRBV12-3 or TRBV12-4 to TRBJ1-1, with 7 bases fitting TRBD1. After removal of 5 bases from V and 5 bases from J, the junction contained 5 bases not matched to a gene. There are 13 residues in the CDR3. The CDR3 spells CASSRRDSTEAFF. Here the CDR3 DNA reads TGTGCCAGCAGTCGCCGGGACAGTACTGAAGCTTTCTTT.